The 9 T cell receptor beta chains below all came from one sample that was sequenced in a study of patients and donors after allogeneic stem cell transplantation. TCRdb re-derived calls from the RT-PCR reads in MiXCR, one entry per CDR3 protein. The sample gives roughly 200,000 distinct CDR3 sequences, 41% of which show up once; 33% is in the top ten. Material for sequencing was blood, either unsorted or a sorted T cell fraction (not recorded which). Source of these receptors: a human donor who was either an allogeneic HSCT recipient or a stem cell or donor lymphocyte infusion donor (not recorded which). It is not recorded whose cells these are; they may come from a transplant donor.

This clonotype was detected only a few times. The J gene is TRBJ2-1, the V gene TRBV15; D not resolved. Trimming stripped 4 bases from V and 9 bases from J, with 16 bases between. The CDR3 runs to 14 residues. Germline CDR1 reads LNHNV; CDR2 reads YYDKDF (reference sequence). The DNA of the CDR3 is TGTGCCACCAGCACAGGTCCCACTTGGGGTGAGCAGTTCTTC. Protein: CATSTGPTWGEQFF.

The chain combines TRBV7-6 with TRBJ2-2; no reliable D call. This CDR3 has 16 amino acids. Trimming cost V 5 bases and J 1 base, with 14 bases left between them. CDR1 is SGHVS, CDR2 FNYEAQ, per germline. CDR3 nucleotides: TGTGCCAGCAGCGGCGGTTTGCGAGTGAACACCGGGGAGCTGTTTTTT. Its translation: CASSGGLRVNTGELFF.

The CDR3 loop is CATSRLSSGNTIYF. The DNA of the CDR3 is TGTGCCACCAGCAGATTAAGCTCTGGAAACACCATATATTTT. The rearrangement links TRBV15 to TRBJ1-3, with unresolved D. Germline V gene lookup returns CDR1 LNHNV and CDR2 YYDKDF (reference sequence). The V end lost 2 bases, the J end lost 0 bases, and 5 bases lay between the germline ends. CDR3 size: 14 residues.

The chain carries TRBV5-1 and TRBJ1-3; no reliable D call. V lost 4 bases and J lost 0, with 20 bases in between. The CDR3 is 18 amino acids. The germline CDR1 and CDR2 sequences are SGHRS and YFSETQ. CDR3 sequence: CASSPFPLGGDSGNTIYF. The CDR3 region has the DNA TGCGCCAGCAGCCCATTCCCTCTCGGTGGAGACTCTGGAAACACCATATATTTT. The full variable domain, with the rest looked up from reference TRBV5-1 and TRBJ1-3, is KAGVTQTPRYLIKTRGQQVTLSCSPISGHRSVSWYQQTPGQGLQFLFEYFSETQRNKGNFPGRFSGRQFSNSRSEMNVSTLELGDSALYLCASSPFPLGGDSGNTIYFGEGSWLTVV.

The chain joins TRBV6-5 to TRBJ2-5, with TRBD2 matching over 8 bases. This CDR3 region has 14 residues. V gave up 2 bases and J gave up 4 bases; unmatched junction bases: 3. From germline, CDR1 is MNHEY and CDR2 SVGAGI. CDR3 coding DNA: TGTGCCAGCAGTTACGGGGCGGGAGGAGAGACCCAGTACTTC. This codes for CASSYGAGGETQYF.

The chain carries TRBV21-1 and TRBJ2-2; the DNA was not used to check the table's D call, TRBD2. TRBV21-1 is termed a pseudogene. The CDR3 contains 17 residues. The CDR3 loop is CATESTSGSTNTGELFF. The DNA for the CDR3 is TGTGCCACAGAATCGACTAGCGGGAGTACGAACACCGGGGAGCTGTTTTTT.

The chain couples TRBV5-1 to TRBJ2-2, with 7 positions matching TRBD2. This CDR3 is built from 13 residues. The germline CDR1 and CDR2 sequences are SGHRS and YFSETQ. The V gene end was trimmed by 4 bases and the J gene end by 7 bases; junction bases not matched to a gene: 4. The CDR3 is CASSPAGDGELFF. In DNA form, the CDR3 reads TGCGCCAGCAGCCCGGCGGGGGACGGGGAGCTGTTTTTT.

This clonotype has more than one count but fewer than ten. The CDR3 spells CASSFSGMGMETQYF. DNA of the CDR3: TGTGCCAGCAGTTTTTCTGGGATGGGGATGGAGACCCAGTACTTC. The V call is TRBV12-3 or TRBV12-4, the J call TRBJ2-5, with D unclear. The CDR3 loop spans 15 amino acids. V was trimmed by 3 bases and J by 5 bases, leaving 16 bases between them.

This clonotype is a singleton in its sample. This chain links TRBV4-2 with TRBJ2-2; weak D call: TRBD2 (5 bases). The V end was cut by 1 base, the J end by 0 bases, with 12 bases between. Germline CDR1 and CDR2: LGHNA and YNFKEQ. This CDR3 spans 17 amino acids. CDR3 coding DNA: TGTGCCAGCAGCCAAGGACGGAGGCGCGCGAACACCGGGGAGCTGTTTTTT. This encodes CASSQGRRRANTGELFF.